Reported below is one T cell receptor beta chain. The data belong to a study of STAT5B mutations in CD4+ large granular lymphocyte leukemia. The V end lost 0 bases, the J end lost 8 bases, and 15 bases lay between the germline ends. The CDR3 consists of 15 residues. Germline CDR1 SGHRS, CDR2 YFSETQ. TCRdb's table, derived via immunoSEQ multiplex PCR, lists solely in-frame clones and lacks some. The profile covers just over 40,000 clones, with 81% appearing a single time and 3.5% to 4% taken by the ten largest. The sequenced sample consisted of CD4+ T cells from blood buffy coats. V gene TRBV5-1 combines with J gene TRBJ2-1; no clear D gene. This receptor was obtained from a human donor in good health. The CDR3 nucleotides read TGCGCCAGCAGCTTGGGTGGGGATCCCTGGGATGAGCAGTTCTTC. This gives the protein CASSLGGDPWDEQFF.